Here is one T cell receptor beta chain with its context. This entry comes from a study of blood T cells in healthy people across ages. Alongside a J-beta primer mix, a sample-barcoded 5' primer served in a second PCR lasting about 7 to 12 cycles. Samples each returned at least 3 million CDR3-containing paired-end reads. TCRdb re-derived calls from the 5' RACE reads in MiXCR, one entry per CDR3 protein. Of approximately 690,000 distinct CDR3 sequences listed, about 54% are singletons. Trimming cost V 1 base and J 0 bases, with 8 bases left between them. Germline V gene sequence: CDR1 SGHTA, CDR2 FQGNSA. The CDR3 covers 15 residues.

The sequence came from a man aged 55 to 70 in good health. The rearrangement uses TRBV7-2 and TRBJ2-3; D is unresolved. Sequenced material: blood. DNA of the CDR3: TGTGCCAGCAGCTTAGAGCTGACTAGCACAGATACGCAGTATTTT. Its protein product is CASSLELTSTDTQYF.